This is a list of T cell receptor beta chains from one sample in a study of blood T cells in healthy people across ages. TCRdb analysed the 5' RACE reads with MiXCR anew, one entry per CDR3 protein. The sample yields about a million distinct CDR3 sequences, 45% to 50% seen once. The material sequenced was blood. The receptors were gathered from a man aged 30-40 years in good health. CDR3s include the opening cysteine and the closing phenylalanine or tryptophan. A D gene is named only where the DNA matches it firmly. Some rows mark clone size as missing; the rest say once, few, many or name a class of expanded clone.

D gene | J gene | clone size | V gene | CDR3 protein | CDR3 DNA
. | TRBJ2-3 | . | TRBV20-1 | CSAGRLRLSTDTQYF | TGCAGTGCTGGGCGACTTCGCCTTAGCACAGATACGCAGTATTTT
. | TRBJ2-1 | few | TRBV28 | CATQQEGYNEQFF | TGTGCCACCCAGCAAGAGGGCTACAATGAGCAGTTCTTC
TRBD2 | TRBJ2-5 | . | TRBV9 | CASSFLAGPQETQYF | TGTGCCAGCAGCTTTCTAGCGGGGCCCCAAGAGACCCAGTACTTC
. | TRBJ2-7 | . | TRBV18 | CASSPPGRDGQYF | TGTGCCAGCTCACCACCGGGAAGGGACGGGCAGTACTTC
TRBD1 | TRBJ1-2 | . | TRBV12-3/TRBV12-4 | CASSLRDRIYGYTF | TGTGCCAGCAGTTTAAGGGACAGGATCTATGGCTACACCTTC
TRBD2 | TRBJ2-5 | . | TRBV12-3/TRBV12-4 | CASSVTSVEETQYF | TGTGCCAGCAGTGTAACTAGCGTAGAAGAGACCCAGTACTTC
. | TRBJ2-1 | once | TRBV6-2/TRBV6-3 | CASSYGFLGTGRYDEQFF | TGTGCCAGCAGTTACGGATTTCTCGGGACGGGCAGGTACGATGAGCAGTTCTTC
TRBD1 | TRBJ2-1 | . | TRBV7-7 | CASSLDARGSGCNEQFF | TGTGCTAGCAGCTTAGATGCCAGGGGGTCGGGTTGCAATGAGCAGTTCTTC
. | TRBJ2-5 | . | TRBV4-1 | CASSQDVSGIKTQYF | TGCGCCAGCAGCCAAGATGTCTCGGGAATAAAGACCCAGTACTTC
. | TRBJ1-5 | once | TRBV19 | CASSIAALSNQPQHF | TGTGCCAGTAGTATTGCAGCGCTTAGCAATCAGCCCCAGCATTTT
TRBD1 | TRBJ2-1 | . | TRBV4-1 | CASSQDGQGYTEQFF | TGCGCCAGCAGCCAGGATGGACAGGGGTATACTGAGCAGTTCTTC
TRBD1 | TRBJ1-2 | . | TRBV12-3/TRBV12-4 | CASSVADRVNGYTF | TGTGCCAGCAGTGTAGCTGACAGGGTAAATGGCTACACCTTC
. | TRBJ2-1 | . | TRBV3-1 | CASSQDWESGSDEQFF | TGTGCCAGCAGCCAAGATTGGGAATCAGGGAGCGATGAGCAGTTCTTC
. | TRBJ2-5 | few | TRBV3-1 | CASSQDGGRETQYF | TGTGCCAGCAGCCAAGACGGTGGCAGGGAGACCCAGTACTTC
TRBD2 | TRBJ2-3 | . | TRBV7-8 | CASLGWASGRSSTDTQYF | TGTGCCAGCCTCGGCTGGGCTAGCGGGAGGTCTAGCACAGATACGCAGTATTTT
. | TRBJ1-4 | . | TRBV7-9 | CASSAYRVGVEKLFF | TGTGCCAGCAGCGCCTACAGGGTTGGGGTGGAAAAACTGTTTTTT
TRBD1 | TRBJ2-1 | few | TRBV6-6 | CASGLTGGYNEQFF | TGTGCCAGCGGACTGACAGGGGGCTACAATGAGCAGTTCTTC
TRBD1 | TRBJ2-5 | . | TRBV15 | CATSRSTGGTAETQYF | TGTGCCACCAGCAGATCTACAGGGGGAACGGCGGAGACCCAGTACTTC
. | TRBJ2-7 | . | TRBV20-1 | CSARGSTGSCEQYF | TGCAGTGCTAGGGGCAGCACCGGCTCCTGCGAGCAGTACTTC
. | TRBJ1-1 | . | TRBV29-1 | CSVYKGSTEAFF | TGCAGCGTGTATAAGGGGAGCACTGAAGCTTTCTTT
TRBD2 | TRBJ2-5 | . | TRBV5-1 | CASSLSRAGQETQYF | TGCGCCAGCAGCCTGAGTAGAGCGGGGCAAGAGACCCAGTACTTC
. | TRBJ2-6 | few | TRBV6-2/TRBV6-3 | CASSSILDSSGANVLTF | TGTGCCAGCAGCTCTATACTCGACAGCTCTGGGGCCAACGTCCTGACTTTC
TRBD1 | TRBJ2-5 | . | TRBV5-1 | CASSRTGVEETQYF | TGCGCCAGCAGCCGGACAGGGGTTGAAGAGACCCAGTACTTC
TRBD2 | TRBJ2-5 | . | TRBV7-2 | CASSLEAGGRREQYF | TGTGCCAGCAGCTTAGAAGCGGGGGGCCGACGGGAGCAGTACTTC
TRBD2 | TRBJ2-1 | . | TRBV6-2/TRBV6-3 | CASSPTGGAWNEQFF | TGTGCCAGCAGCCCCACCGGGGGGGCCTGGAATGAGCAGTTCTTC
TRBD2 | TRBJ2-3 | few | TRBV7-2 | CASSRSWSSGGGTDTQYF | TGTGCCAGCAGCCGCTCTTGGAGTAGCGGGGGAGGCACAGATACGCAGTATTTT
. | TRBJ2-1 | . | TRBV4-3 | CASSQDGAGAYNEQFF | TGCGCCAGCAGCCAAGATGGAGCAGGGGCCTACAATGAGCAGTTCTTC
. | TRBJ2-6 | . | TRBV9 | CASSVVGGFGANVLTF | TGTGCCAGCAGCGTAGTTGGGGGGTTCGGGGCCAACGTCCTGACTTTC
TRBD2 | TRBJ2-5 | once | TRBV20-1 | CSAPGREAETQYF | TGCAGTGCACCAGGGCGGGAGGCAGAGACCCAGTACTTC
. | TRBJ1-1 | . | TRBV13 | CASSLGPGPNTEAFF | TGTGCCAGCAGCTTAGGTCCAGGGCCGAACACTGAAGCTTTCTTT
TRBD2 | TRBJ2-5 | . | TRBV4-1 | CASSQALAGVQETQYF | TGCGCCAGCAGCCAAGCCCTAGCGGGGGTACAAGAGACCCAGTACTTC
TRBD2 | TRBJ2-5 | . | TRBV7-3 | CASSVAGTSGGGQETQYF | TGTGCCAGCAGCGTAGCCGGGACTAGCGGGGGGGGACAAGAGACCCAGTACTTC
TRBD1 | TRBJ2-1 | . | TRBV10-3 | CAISDRTGHNEQFF | TGTGCCATCAGTGACAGGACAGGGCACAATGAGCAGTTCTTC
. | TRBJ1-1 | . | TRBV5-6 | CASSPPTAVNTEAFF | TGTGCCAGCAGCCCTCCCACAGCGGTGAACACTGAAGCTTTCTTT
TRBD1 | TRBJ2-3 | few | TRBV7-8 | CASSQTPYRGTSTDTQYF | TGTGCCAGCAGCCAGACCCCCTACAGGGGGACAAGCACAGATACGCAGTATTTT
. | TRBJ2-5 | . | TRBV20-1 | CSAGPSVETQYF | TGCAGTGCTGGGCCTAGCGTTGAGACCCAGTACTTC
. | TRBJ1-4 | once | TRBV6-5 | CASRTSGVSNEKLFF | TGTGCCAGCAGGACCTCAGGGGTATCTAATGAAAAACTGTTTTTT
TRBD1 | TRBJ1-6 | . | TRBV7-2 | CASSLVGQGRFGSYNSPLHF | TGTGCCAGCAGCTTAGTCGGACAGGGAAGGTTCGGCTCCTATAATTCACCCCTCCACTTT
. | TRBJ2-2 | . | TRBV5-1 | CASSLQGTANTGELFF | TGCGCCAGCAGCTTACAGGGCACCGCGAACACCGGGGAGCTGTTTTTT
. | TRBJ1-4 | few | TRBV28 | CASSLGGGGRTLFF | TGTGCCAGCTCTCTCGGCGGGGGGGGACGCACCCTGTTTTTT
. | TRBJ2-3 | few | TRBV7-7 | CASSPSPQGTDTQYF | TGTGCTAGCAGCCCATCCCCCCAGGGCACAGATACGCAGTATTTT
. | TRBJ1-1 | . | TRBV3-1 | CASSQDAGIGTEAFF | TGTGCCAGCAGCCAAGATGCCGGGATTGGAACTGAAGCTTTCTTT
. | TRBJ2-1 | . | TRBV10-3 | CAISVNSYGQFF | TGTGCCATCAGTGTCAACAGCTACGGGCAGTTCTTC
TRBD2 | TRBJ2-3 | . | TRBV5-1 | CASSEGRGALDTQYF | TGCGCCAGCAGCGAGGGGCGGGGGGCTTTAGATACGCAGTATTTT
TRBD2 | TRBJ2-1 | . | TRBV6-6 | CANSPVTSGGDNEQFF | TGTGCCAACAGCCCCGTGACTAGCGGGGGAGACAATGAGCAGTTCTTC
TRBD1 | TRBJ2-1 | . | TRBV15 | CATSSSGDRGMYNEQFF | TGTGCCACCAGCAGTTCTGGGGACAGGGGGATGTACAATGAGCAGTTCTTC
. | TRBJ2-3 | few | TRBV4-3 | CASSRATETTDTQYF | TGCGCCAGCAGCCGGGCCACAGAGACCACAGATACGCAGTATTTT
TRBD2 | TRBJ2-1 | . | TRBV2 | CASRLPGLAGGLQFF | TGTGCCAGCAGGCTACCGGGACTAGCGGGGGGCCTTCAGTTCTTC
TRBD2 | TRBJ2-1 | . | TRBV5-1 | CASSAFSGGAGNEQFF | TGCGCCAGCAGCGCGTTTAGCGGGGGGGCGGGCAATGAGCAGTTCTTC
. | TRBJ2-1 | . | TRBV4-3 | CASSQVADSWNEQFF | TGCGCCAGCAGCCAAGTTGCGGACAGTTGGAATGAGCAGTTCTTC
. | TRBJ1-2 | . | TRBV21-1 | CASSKGTGRTVLYGYTF | TGTGCCAGCAGCAAGGGGACAGGGAGGACAGTGCTCTATGGCTACACCTTC
. | TRBJ1-1 | . | TRBV4-2 | CASSQTFADTEAFF | TGTGCCAGCAGCCAAACATTCGCAGACACTGAAGCTTTCTTT
TRBD2 | TRBJ2-3 | many | TRBV5-1 | CASSLVAGGLTDTQYF | TGCGCCAGCAGCTTGGTAGCGGGGGGGCTAACAGATACGCAGTATTTT
. | TRBJ2-2 | . | TRBV4-2 | CANSQDNTRLGGRNGELFF | TGTGCCAACAGCCAAGATAACACCCGTCTGGGGGGGCGAAACGGGGAGCTGTTTTTT
TRBD2 | TRBJ2-5 | . | TRBV5-6 | CASSSPSPLAVQYF | TGTGCCAGCAGCTCCCCAAGCCCACTAGCGGTGCAGTACTTC
TRBD1 | TRBJ2-7 | . | TRBV24-1 | CATSGWGQIYEQYF | TGTGCCACCAGTGGTTGGGGACAGATCTACGAGCAGTACTTC
. | TRBJ1-2 | . | TRBV6-1 | CARGINYGYTF | TGTGCCAGAGGTATAAACTATGGCTACACCTTC
TRBD2 | TRBJ2-1 | . | TRBV5-1 | CASTNLAGGLNEQFF | TGCGCCAGCACAAATCTAGCGGGGGGCCTCAATGAGCAGTTCTTC
. | TRBJ1-6 | . | TRBV4-1 | CAGSQEGDYSPLHF | TGCGCCGGCAGCCAAGAAGGGGACTATTCACCCCTCCACTTT